Sequencing of this TCR beta chain was carried out in a study of siplizumab effects on memory and regulatory T cells. V lost 4 bases and J lost 0, with 4 bases in between. This CDR3 is 13 amino acids long. From germline, CDR1 is MNHEY and CDR2 SMNVEV (reference sequence). General observations from the study: Naive T cell populations appeared to exhibit greater diversity than memory cells and appeared to be major alloresponse contributors. Unstimulated subset assignment was obtained for only a minor fraction of alloreactive clones. Significantly reduced by siplizumab was the cumulative frequency of alloreactive sequences, namely those traceable to unstimulated CD4+ memory cells. Proliferating Tregs taken from siplizumab cultures were not shown to have a confirmed suppressive function.

Concerning this clone: Its matching antigen is unknown.

TCRdb's table, derived via immunoSEQ multiplex PCR, lists solely in-frame clones and lacks some. The repertoire holds about 80,000 clones, with approximately 95% as singletons. This rearrangement joins TRBV27 to TRBJ1-5; no firm D call. The sequenced sample consisted of CD8+ T cells sorted from blood. The clonotype was recovered from a human donor in good health. The CDR3 DNA follows: TGTGCCAGCAGTTCTAGTAGCAATCAGCCCCAGCATTTT. The encoded protein is CASSSSSNQPQHF.